The clone carrying this T cell receptor beta chain was detected only a few times. Some clones are missing from TCRdb's copy, which holds only in-frame ones; the method was immunoSEQ multiplex PCR. The sample yields 2 million to 3 million clones, approximately 92% seen once. CDR1 SNHLY and CDR2 FYNNEI come from the germline V gene. V was shortened by 7 bases and J by 1 base, with 7 bases between the two germline ends. This CDR3 comprises 12 residues. This sample was taken from a study of shared clonotypes between healthy human individuals. For the study at large: Donors consisted of a couple of women and three men between 18 and 49.

This TCR came from a man in his late teens or twenties in good health. V is TRBV2 and J is TRBJ1-1; D unclear. The sequencing sample was made of naive CD4+ T cells sorted from blood. Subset: CD45RA+ positively selected. CDR3 nucleotides: TGTGCCAGCAATCCCACGAACACTGAAGCTTTCTTT. Its translation: CASNPTNTEAFF.